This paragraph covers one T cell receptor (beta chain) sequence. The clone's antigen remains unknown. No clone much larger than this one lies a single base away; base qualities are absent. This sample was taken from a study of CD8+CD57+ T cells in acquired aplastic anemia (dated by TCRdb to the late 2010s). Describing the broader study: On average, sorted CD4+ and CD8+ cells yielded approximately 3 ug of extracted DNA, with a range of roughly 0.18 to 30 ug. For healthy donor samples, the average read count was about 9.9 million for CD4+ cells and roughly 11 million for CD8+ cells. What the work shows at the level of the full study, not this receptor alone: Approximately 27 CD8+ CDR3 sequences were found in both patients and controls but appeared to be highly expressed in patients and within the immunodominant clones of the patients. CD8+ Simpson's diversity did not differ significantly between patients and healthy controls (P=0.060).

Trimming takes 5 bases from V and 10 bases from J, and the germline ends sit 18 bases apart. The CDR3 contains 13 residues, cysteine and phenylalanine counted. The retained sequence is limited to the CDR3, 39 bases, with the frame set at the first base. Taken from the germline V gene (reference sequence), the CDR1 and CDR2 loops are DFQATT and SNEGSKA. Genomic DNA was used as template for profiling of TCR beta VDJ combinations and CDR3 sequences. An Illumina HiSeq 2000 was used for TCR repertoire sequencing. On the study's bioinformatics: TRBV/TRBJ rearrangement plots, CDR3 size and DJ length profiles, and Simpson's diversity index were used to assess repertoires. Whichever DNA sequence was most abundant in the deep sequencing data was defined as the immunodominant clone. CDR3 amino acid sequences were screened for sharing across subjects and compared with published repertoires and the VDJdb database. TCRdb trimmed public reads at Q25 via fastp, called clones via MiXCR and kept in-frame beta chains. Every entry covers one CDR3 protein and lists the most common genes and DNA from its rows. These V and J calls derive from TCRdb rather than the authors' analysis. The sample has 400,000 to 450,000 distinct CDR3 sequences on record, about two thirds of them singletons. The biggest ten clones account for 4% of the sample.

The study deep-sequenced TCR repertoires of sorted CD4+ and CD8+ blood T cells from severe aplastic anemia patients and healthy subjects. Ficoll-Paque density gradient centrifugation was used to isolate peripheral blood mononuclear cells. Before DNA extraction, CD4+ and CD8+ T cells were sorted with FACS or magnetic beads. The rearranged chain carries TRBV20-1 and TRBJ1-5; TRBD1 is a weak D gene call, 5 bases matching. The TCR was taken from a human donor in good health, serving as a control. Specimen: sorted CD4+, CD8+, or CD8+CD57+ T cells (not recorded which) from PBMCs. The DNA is TGCAGTGCTGGAGGGGCAGGCCACGGCCCCCAGCATTTT. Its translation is CSAGGAGHGPQHF.